Listed below are T cell receptor beta chains from one sample, sequenced in a study of blood T cell repertoires in COVID-19. The method was immunoSEQ multiplex PCR; TCRdb's version includes in-frame clones alone and lacks a portion of them. The table records about 94,000 clones, 80% of them present only once. Sequencing was done on a sample of peripheral blood. The receptors were gathered from a human donor in a cohort sampled during active COVID-19. The CDR3 runs from the conserved cysteine through the conserved F or W. The D gene is left open where the match is weak. Expanded clones are given a class, and other clones once, few, many or no size at all.

d_gene,v_gene,abundance,j_gene,CDR3aa,CDR3nt
.,TRBV5-1,.,TRBJ2-5,CASSLESAGWETQYF,TGCGCCAGCAGCTTGGAATCAGCAGGATGGGAGACCCAGTACTTC
TRBD2,TRBV29-1,.,TRBJ2-1,CSVLLAGGFEQFF,TGCAGCGTCCTTTTAGCGGGAGGGTTTGAGCAGTTCTTC
TRBD2,TRBV9,few,TRBJ2-7,CASSVGGRANYEQYF,TGTGCCAGCAGCGTAGGCGGGAGAGCTAACTACGAGCAGTACTTC
TRBD2,TRBV7-3,.,TRBJ2-3,CASSSGLAGTTDTQYF,TGTGCCAGCAGCTCAGGACTAGCGGGCACCACGGATACGCAGTATTTT
TRBD1,TRBV7-2,few,TRBJ2-5,CASSLGTGGAETQYF,TGTGCCAGCAGCTTAGGGACAGGGGGCGCGGAGACCCAGTACTTC
.,TRBV27,.,TRBJ2-7,CASSLRRGSPYEQYF,TGTGCCAGCAGTTTAAGGAGAGGGAGTCCCTACGAGCAGTACTTC
TRBD1,TRBV6-5,.,TRBJ1-1,CASINMGQHTEAFF,TGTGCCAGCATCAACATGGGACAGCACACTGAAGCTTTCTTT
.,TRBV5-1,.,TRBJ1-3,CASSLEGVGSGNTIYF,TGCGCCAGCAGCTTGGAAGGGGTTGGCTCTGGAAACACCATATATTTT
.,TRBV27,.,TRBJ1-2,CASRSPGVTNYGYTF,TGTGCCAGCAGGTCCCCCGGGGTCACTAACTATGGCTACACCTTC
.,TRBV6-5,.,TRBJ2-7,CASSSRAGSGSYEQYF,TGTGCCAGCAGTTCCCGGGCAGGGTCGGGTTCCTACGAGCAGTACTTC
.,TRBV24-1,.,TRBJ1-5,CATSAQGGRLPLHF,TGTGCCACCAGTGCCCAAGGGGGACGCCTCCCTTTGCATTTT
TRBD1,TRBV19,.,TRBJ2-5,CATQDRGIRETQYF,TGTGCCACCCAGGACAGGGGGATCCGAGAGACCCAGTACTTC
.,TRBV5-1,.,TRBJ2-7,CASSALTTEPYEQYF,TGCGCCAGCAGCGCACTAACGACGGAGCCCTACGAGCAGTACTTC
.,TRBV12-3/TRBV12-4,.,TRBJ1-2,CASSFGHYGYTF,TGTGCCAGCAGTTTTGGCCACTATGGCTACACCTTC
.,TRBV7-2,once,TRBJ2-6,CASSLSGDGANVLTF,TGTGCCAGCAGCTTATCAGGGGATGGGGCCAACGTCCTGACTTTC
TRBD1,TRBV15,.,TRBJ2-7,CATSSRTGISYEQYF,TGTGCCACCAGCTCCAGGACAGGGATTAGCTACGAGCAGTACTTC
TRBD1,TRBV3-1/TRBV3-2,.,TRBJ2-1,CASSQQGAAPYNEQFF,TGTGCCAGCAGCCAGCAGGGGGCGGCCCCCTACAATGAGCAGTTCTTC
TRBD1,TRBV6-2/TRBV6-3,.,TRBJ2-7,CASSYGWTGNEQYF,TGTGCCAGCAGTTACGGGTGGACAGGGAACGAGCAGTACTTC
TRBD1,TRBV19,.,TRBJ1-6,CASTPKGAPSSPLHF,TGTGCCAGTACCCCCAAGGGGGCTCCATCTTCACCCCTCCACTTT
TRBD2,TRBV6-5,.,TRBJ2-4,CASTGGGNIQYF,TGTGCCAGCACTGGGGGGGGAAACATTCAGTACTTC
TRBD1,TRBV29-1,.,TRBJ1-1,CSVDRTGFGTEAFF,TGCAGCGTGGACCGGACAGGCTTTGGCACTGAAGCTTTCTTT
TRBD2,TRBV28,.,TRBJ2-7,CASSPLGTSTYEQYF,TGTGCCAGCAGTCCCTTAGGGACTAGCACGTACGAGCAGTACTTC
TRBD1,TRBV6-4,.,TRBJ2-1,CASSDAQGAYNEQFF,TGTGCCAGCAGTGACGCCCAGGGGGCTTACAATGAGCAGTTCTTC
.,TRBV18,few,TRBJ2-1,CASSPPGGNEQFF,TGTGCCAGCTCACCGCCCGGAGGGAATGAGCAGTTCTTC
.,TRBV28,.,TRBJ2-2,CASSMEGATGELFF,TGTGCCAGCAGCATGGAGGGAGCCACCGGGGAGCTGTTTTTT
.,TRBV5-1,.,TRBJ2-7,CASSLTGFSEQYF,TGCGCCAGCAGCTTGACAGGGTTCTCCGAGCAGTACTTC
TRBD1,TRBV28,once,TRBJ1-2,CASSAWDSNYGYTF,TGTGCCAGCAGTGCTTGGGACAGCAACTATGGCTACACCTTC
.,TRBV7-9,.,TRBJ1-6,CASSGQYHNSPLHF,TGTGCCAGCAGTGGTCAGTACCATAATTCACCCCTCCACTTT
.,TRBV3-1/TRBV3-2,.,TRBJ1-5,CASSRRGNRQPQHF,TGTGCCAGCAGCCGAAGAGGTAATCGCCAGCCCCAGCATTTT
.,TRBV3-1/TRBV3-2,.,TRBJ2-5,CASSSGRGETQYF,TGTGCCAGCAGCTCCGGACGGGGAGAGACCCAGTACTTC
.,TRBV5-5,few,TRBJ1-2,CASSQNHGYTF,TGTGCCAGCAGCCAGAACCATGGCTACACCTTC
.,TRBV6-6,.,TRBJ1-5,CASSRENDQPQHF,TGTGCCAGCAGTAGAGAGAACGATCAGCCCCAGCATTTT
.,TRBV2,.,TRBJ1-5,CASSEALGRGNQPQHF,TGTGCCAGCAGTGAAGCGCTTGGGCGGGGCAATCAGCCCCAGCATTTT
TRBD1,TRBV12-3/TRBV12-4,.,TRBJ1-2,CASSLGGGYTF,TGTGCCAGCAGTCTAGGGGGCGGCTACACCTTC
TRBD2,TRBV2,.,TRBJ2-3,CASSAGREGSDTQYF,TGTGCCAGCAGTGCGGGGCGGGAGGGGTCAGATACGCAGTATTTT
.,TRBV5-1,.,TRBJ2-7,CASSIPGTLHEQYF,TGCGCCAGCAGCATACCCGGGACTCTCCACGAGCAGTACTTC
.,TRBV18,.,TRBJ1-2,CASSPRTAGGYGYTF,TGTGCCAGCTCACCCCGGACCGCCGGGGGCTATGGCTACACCTTC
TRBD1,TRBV14,.,TRBJ2-3,CASSQDSWGQGTDTQYF,TGTGCCAGCAGCCAAGATAGCTGGGGACAGGGGACAGATACGCAGTATTTT
.,TRBV21-1,few,TRBJ2-1,CASSKALNDYNEQFF,TGTGCCAGCAGCAAAGCCCTAAACGACTACAATGAGCAGTTCTTC
TRBD2,TRBV3-1/TRBV3-2,once,TRBJ2-7,CASSQVGRAPDEQYF,TGTGCCAGCAGCCAAGTCGGGAGGGCCCCCGACGAGCAGTACTTC
TRBD2,TRBV6-1,.,TRBJ2-7,CASSGFLSGGPGEQYF,TGTGCCAGCAGTGGCTTTCTTAGCGGGGGGCCAGGGGAGCAGTACTTC
.,TRBV3-1/TRBV3-2,.,TRBJ2-3,CASSQYRAGGTDTQYF,TGTGCCAGCAGCCAATACCGGGCCGGGGGCACAGATACGCAGTATTTT
.,TRBV19,.,TRBJ2-2,CASRARGTDTGELFF,TGTGCCAGTAGGGCTCGGGGGACGGACACCGGGGAGCTGTTTTTT
TRBD2,TRBV5-1,.,TRBJ2-7,CASSPRGGHETSAGEQYF,TGCGCCAGCAGCCCCCGCGGGGGGCACGAGACTAGCGCGGGCGAGCAGTACTTC
TRBD1,TRBV9,.,TRBJ1-1,CASSVGQGGTEAFF,TGTGCCAGCAGCGTGGGACAGGGGGGGACTGAAGCTTTCTTT
TRBD2,TRBV5-6,.,TRBJ2-7,CASSAGLAPGSYEQYF,TGTGCCAGCAGCGCGGGACTAGCACCCGGCTCCTACGAGCAGTACTTC
.,TRBV25-1,.,TRBJ2-7,CASSESPGTGSYEQYF,TGTGCCAGCAGTGAATCTCCCGGGACTGGATCCTACGAGCAGTACTTC
.,TRBV28,.,TRBJ1-1,CASRTGHTEAFF,TGTGCCAGCAGGACAGGCCACACTGAAGCTTTCTTT
.,TRBV19,.,TRBJ1-4,CASSTGRGRVGEKLFF,TGTGCCAGTTCCACGGGGAGAGGCCGGGTCGGTGAAAAACTGTTTTTT
.,TRBV11-2,.,TRBJ1-3,CASSLREGNTIYF,TGTGCCAGCAGCCTCCGTGAGGGAAACACCATATATTTT